Listed below are T cell receptor beta chains from one sample, sequenced in a study of T cell responses to AZD1222 COVID-19 vaccine. Profiled with immunoSEQ multiplex PCR; TCRdb holds only in-frame clones, not every one. Of roughly 91,000 clones in the sample, nearly 90% were seen once. The sample consisted of peripheral blood, taken on day 0 of AZD1222 vaccination. The origin of the receptors is an adult in good health. Each CDR3 is given with its conserved first and last residue. Expanded clones get a size class; other rows say once, few or many, or leave the size out.

cdr3_aa: CASSQPDLSQPQHF
clone_size: NA
v_call: TRBV6-2/TRBV6-3

cdr3_aa: CASRLADSYNEQFF
clone_size: NA
v_call: TRBV6-5

cdr3_aa: CASSYQYNTEAFF
clone_size: NA
v_call: TRBV5-6

cdr3_aa: CASSATSGFSGNTIYF
clone_size: NA
v_call: TRBV9

cdr3_aa: CASSETSYNEQFF
clone_size: NA
v_call: TRBV25-1

cdr3_aa: CASSLFISEKLFF
clone_size: few
v_call: TRBV5-5

cdr3_aa: CASSQGGGDREAFF
clone_size: few
v_call: TRBV4-3

cdr3_aa: CASSGKSGNTIYF
clone_size: NA
v_call: TRBV25-1

cdr3_aa: CASSLLVGATDTQYF
clone_size: NA
v_call: TRBV7-6

cdr3_aa: CASSLAGRSSTDTQYF
clone_size: NA
v_call: TRBV5-1

cdr3_aa: CASSKERGGAWSNEKLFF
clone_size: NA
v_call: TRBV21-1

cdr3_aa: CASSPTGWQPQHF
clone_size: NA
v_call: TRBV19

cdr3_aa: CSASRSGPISYNEQFF
clone_size: once
v_call: TRBV20-1

cdr3_aa: CASSFGPAGVTEAFF
clone_size: NA
v_call: TRBV5-4